The table lists the clone carrying this TCR beta chain with many counts. The sample has other DNA sequences that encode this CDR3 too. The data stem from a study of blood T cell repertoires in COVID-19. V was clipped by 3 bases and J by 1 base, with 6 bases between them. Germline assignment: CDR1 KGHSH and CDR2 LQKENI. The CDR3 runs 13 residues. Repertoires were generated with immunoSEQ multiplex PCR, while TCRdb's copy carries only in-frame clones and drops some. In the table there are 200,000 to 250,000 clones, 81% of which are singletons. The rearrangement joins TRBV18 to TRBJ1-1; D gene ambiguous. The sequencing input was PBMCs or T cells enriched from blood (not recorded which). The sequence came from a woman between 45 and 65 years old with acute COVID-19. This chain's CDR3 is CASSPNGNTEAFF. The CDR3 bases are TGTGCCAGCTCACCGAACGGGAACACTGAAGCTTTCTTT.